These T cell receptor beta chains were read from a single sample in a study of human T cells and chemical hapten exposure. TCRdb processed the RACE reads anew with MiXCR; each CDR3 protein has one entry. The profile shows 97,000 or so distinct CDR3 sequences, around 25% of them singletons. The specimen was whole blood, collected in connection with sensitization to the hapten diphenylcyclopropenone (DPC). The receptors come from a man aged 35 to 55 with alopecia areata. Some clones in this sample may be carry-over from other donors' samples. The CDR3 runs from the conserved cysteine through the conserved F or W. D genes are given only for firm matches. Expanded clones are given a class, and other clones once, few, many or no size at all.

j_gene: TRBJ2-7; abundance: NA; d_gene: TRBD1; v_gene: TRBV28; CDR3aa: CASSLYPFRGQGSYEQYF; CDR3nt: TGTGCCAGCAGTTTATACCCATTCCGAGGACAGGGCTCCTACGAGCAGTACTTC
j_gene: TRBJ2-6; abundance: NA; d_gene: TRBD2; v_gene: TRBV5-4; CDR3aa: CASSLALAGAHFSGANVLTF; CDR3nt: TGTGCCAGCAGCTTGGCGTTAGCGGGAGCCCATTTCTCTGGGGCCAACGTCCTGACTTTC
j_gene: TRBJ2-3; abundance: few; d_gene: NA; v_gene: TRBV5-1; CDR3aa: CASSFTGDTDTQYF; CDR3nt: TGCGCCAGCAGCTTTACCGGGGACACAGATACGCAGTATTTT
j_gene: TRBJ1-1; abundance: NA; d_gene: TRBD1; v_gene: TRBV7-8; CDR3aa: CASSRSGTGGAWNTEAFF; CDR3nt: TGTGCCAGCAGCAGATCAGGGACAGGGGGCGCGTGGAACACTGAAGCTTTCTTT
j_gene: TRBJ2-1; abundance: few; d_gene: TRBD2; v_gene: TRBV4-1; CDR3aa: CASSQARGRELTQFF; CDR3nt: TGCGCCAGCAGCCAGGCGCGAGGGCGGGAGTTAACCCAGTTCTTC
j_gene: TRBJ2-3; abundance: NA; d_gene: TRBD2; v_gene: TRBV28; CDR3aa: CASSPSLAGDRGTDTQYF; CDR3nt: TGTGCCAGCAGTCCCAGCCTAGCGGGAGACAGAGGCACAGATACGCAGTATTTT
j_gene: TRBJ1-2; abundance: NA; d_gene: TRBD1; v_gene: TRBV6-2/TRBV6-3; CDR3aa: CASRKTGTGGNGYNF; CDR3nt: TGTGCCAGCAGGAAAACCGGGACAGGGGGAAATGGCTACAACTTC
j_gene: TRBJ2-5; abundance: NA; d_gene: TRBD1; v_gene: TRBV6-5; CDR3aa: CASSQGVTGPETQYF; CDR3nt: TGTGCCAGCAGTCAGGGGGTGACAGGGCCCGAGACCCAGTACTTC
j_gene: TRBJ2-3; abundance: few; d_gene: NA; v_gene: TRBV12-3/TRBV12-4; CDR3aa: CASSLWATDTQYF; CDR3nt: TGTGCCAGCAGTTTATGGGCTACAGATACGCAGTATTTT
j_gene: TRBJ1-6; abundance: few; d_gene: NA; v_gene: TRBV9; CDR3aa: CASSVGENGNSPLHF; CDR3nt: TGTGCCAGCAGCGTCGGGGAGAATGGTAATTCACCCCTCCACTTT
j_gene: TRBJ1-5; abundance: NA; d_gene: NA; v_gene: TRBV9; CDR3aa: CASSVPGQGQPQHF; CDR3nt: TGTGCCAGCAGCGTTCCGGGCCAAGGTCAGCCCCAGCATTTT
j_gene: TRBJ1-5; abundance: NA; d_gene: TRBD1; v_gene: TRBV20-1; CDR3aa: CSARRQGQSDQPQHF; CDR3nt: TGCAGTGCTCGTCGACAGGGTCAGTCAGATCAGCCCCAGCATTTT
j_gene: TRBJ1-6; abundance: NA; d_gene: NA; v_gene: TRBV6-6; CDR3aa: CASSDSGRNSPLHF; CDR3nt: TGTGCCAGCAGTGATTCGGGGAGGAATTCACCCCTCCACTTT
j_gene: TRBJ2-1; abundance: NA; d_gene: NA; v_gene: TRBV12-3/TRBV12-4; CDR3aa: CASSLMGERANEQFF; CDR3nt: TGTGCCAGCAGTTTAATGGGGGAGAGGGCCAATGAGCAGTTCTTC
j_gene: TRBJ1-6; abundance: few; d_gene: NA; v_gene: TRBV10-2; CDR3aa: CASTPDYNSPLHF; CDR3nt: TGCGCCAGCACCCCAGACTATAATTCACCCCTCCACTTT
j_gene: TRBJ2-3; abundance: NA; d_gene: NA; v_gene: TRBV20-1; CDR3aa: CSSSTDTQYF; CDR3nt: TGCAGCTCTAGCACAGATACGCAGTATTTT
j_gene: TRBJ2-7; abundance: NA; d_gene: NA; v_gene: TRBV21-1; CDR3aa: CASSKISGQGKYEQYF; CDR3nt: TGTGCCAGCAGCAAAATCAGCGGACAGGGGAAGTACGAGCAGTACTTC
j_gene: TRBJ2-7; abundance: NA; d_gene: TRBD1; v_gene: TRBV7-6; CDR3aa: CASSQGTGATLYF; CDR3nt: TGTGCCAGCAGCCAGGGGACAGGGGCTACCTTGTACTTC
j_gene: TRBJ2-1; abundance: NA; d_gene: NA; v_gene: TRBV2; CDR3aa: CASTYYNEQFF; CDR3nt: TGTGCCAGCACGTACTACAATGAGCAGTTCTTC
j_gene: TRBJ2-7; abundance: once; d_gene: TRBD1; v_gene: TRBV20-1; CDR3aa: CSVPGQGGGEGQYF; CDR3nt: TGCAGTGTTCCGGGACAGGGCGGCGGGGAAGGGCAGTACTTC
j_gene: TRBJ1-5; abundance: NA; d_gene: NA; v_gene: TRBV12-3/TRBV12-4; CDR3aa: CASSFEGRGQPQHF; CDR3nt: TGTGCCAGCAGTTTCGAGGGACGAGGTCAGCCCCAGCATTTT
j_gene: TRBJ1-1; abundance: NA; d_gene: TRBD1; v_gene: TRBV27; CDR3aa: CASSLSTGLNTEAFF; CDR3nt: TGTGCCAGCAGTTTATCGACAGGGTTGAACACTGAAGCTTTCTTT
j_gene: TRBJ2-1; abundance: NA; d_gene: NA; v_gene: TRBV29-1; CDR3aa: CSVEPQGNNEQFF; CDR3nt: TGCAGCGTTGAACCTCAGGGGAACAATGAGCAGTTCTTC
j_gene: TRBJ2-1; abundance: NA; d_gene: NA; v_gene: TRBV9; CDR3aa: CASSVAVGSDEQFF; CDR3nt: TGTGCCAGCAGCGTAGCGGTAGGGTCGGATGAGCAGTTCTTC
j_gene: TRBJ1-1; abundance: NA; d_gene: NA; v_gene: TRBV20-1; CDR3aa: CSARGNTEAFF; CDR3nt: TGCAGTGCTAGGGGGAACACTGAAGCTTTCTTT
j_gene: TRBJ2-1; abundance: NA; d_gene: NA; v_gene: TRBV27; CDR3aa: CASSFSPHEQFF; CDR3nt: TGTGCCAGCAGTTTTTCCCCCCATGAGCAGTTCTTC
j_gene: TRBJ1-2; abundance: NA; d_gene: TRBD1; v_gene: TRBV4-1; CDR3aa: CASSQKQGEAYGYTF; CDR3nt: TGCGCCAGCAGCCAAAAGCAGGGGGAGGCCTATGGCTACACCTTC
j_gene: TRBJ2-2; abundance: few; d_gene: NA; v_gene: TRBV28; CDR3aa: CASSLRLTGELFF; CDR3nt: TGTGCCAGCAGTTTACGACTCACCGGGGAGCTGTTTTTT
j_gene: TRBJ1-4; abundance: NA; d_gene: TRBD1; v_gene: TRBV12-3/TRBV12-4; CDR3aa: CASSFQQGKLFF; CDR3nt: TGTGCCAGCAGTTTTCAACAGGGGAAACTGTTTTTT
j_gene: TRBJ2-3; abundance: NA; d_gene: NA; v_gene: TRBV14; CDR3aa: CASSRGISTDTQYF; CDR3nt: TGTGCCAGCAGCCGCGGGATCAGCACAGATACGCAGTATTTT
j_gene: TRBJ2-7; abundance: NA; d_gene: TRBD2; v_gene: TRBV10-3; CDR3aa: CATMTSDHYEQYF; CDR3nt: TGTGCCACGATGACTAGCGACCACTACGAGCAGTACTTC
j_gene: TRBJ1-1; abundance: few; d_gene: NA; v_gene: TRBV11-2; CDR3aa: CASSLERGSEAFF; CDR3nt: TGTGCCAGCAGCTTAGAACGGGGGTCAGAAGCTTTCTTT
j_gene: TRBJ2-3; abundance: NA; d_gene: NA; v_gene: TRBV25-1; CDR3aa: CASLYGATDTQYF; CDR3nt: TGTGCCAGCCTCTACGGGGCCACAGATACGCAGTATTTT
j_gene: TRBJ2-6; abundance: few; d_gene: TRBD1; v_gene: TRBV20-1; CDR3aa: CSARAGQGAANVLTF; CDR3nt: TGCAGTGCTAGAGCCGGACAGGGGGCGGCCAACGTCCTGACTTTC
j_gene: TRBJ2-7; abundance: few; d_gene: TRBD1; v_gene: TRBV6-2/TRBV6-3; CDR3aa: CASRKDRGNYEQYF; CDR3nt: TGTGCCAGCAGGAAAGACAGGGGGAACTACGAGCAGTACTTC
j_gene: TRBJ2-1; abundance: NA; d_gene: NA; v_gene: TRBV2; CDR3aa: CASSEGLREQFF; CDR3nt: TGTGCCAGCAGTGAAGGTCTCAGGGAGCAGTTCTTC
j_gene: TRBJ1-5; abundance: NA; d_gene: TRBD1; v_gene: TRBV28; CDR3aa: CASSGTGSSQPQHF; CDR3nt: TGTGCCAGCAGCGGGACAGGGAGCAGTCAGCCCCAGCATTTT
j_gene: TRBJ1-1; abundance: NA; d_gene: NA; v_gene: TRBV20-1; CDR3aa: CSARARSDTEAFF; CDR3nt: TGCAGTGCTAGGGCCAGATCGGACACTGAAGCTTTCTTT
j_gene: TRBJ2-3; abundance: NA; d_gene: TRBD1; v_gene: TRBV13; CDR3aa: CASSLRTGGAWGDTQYF; CDR3nt: TGTGCCAGCAGCTTAAGAACAGGGGGCGCCTGGGGAGATACGCAGTATTTT
j_gene: TRBJ2-7; abundance: NA; d_gene: NA; v_gene: TRBV27; CDR3aa: CASSSGSLSYEQYF; CDR3nt: TGTGCCAGCAGTTCAGGATCCCTCTCCTACGAGCAGTACTTC
j_gene: TRBJ2-1; abundance: few; d_gene: TRBD2; v_gene: TRBV7-9; CDR3aa: CASSPASGRVNEQFF; CDR3nt: TGTGCCAGCAGCCCGGCTAGCGGGAGGGTCAATGAGCAGTTCTTC
j_gene: TRBJ1-4; abundance: NA; d_gene: TRBD1; v_gene: TRBV7-8; CDR3aa: CASSLLTGYEKLFF; CDR3nt: TGTGCCAGCAGCTTATTGACAGGGTACGAAAAACTGTTTTTT
j_gene: TRBJ2-3; abundance: medium-sized; d_gene: NA; v_gene: TRBV20-1; CDR3aa: CSATHQDTQYF; CDR3nt: TGCAGTGCTACCCATCAGGATACGCAGTATTTT
j_gene: TRBJ2-1; abundance: NA; d_gene: NA; v_gene: TRBV7-2; CDR3aa: CASSLTPGSEQFF; CDR3nt: TGTGCCAGCAGCTTAACCCCGGGGAGCGAGCAGTTCTTC
j_gene: TRBJ2-1; abundance: NA; d_gene: TRBD2; v_gene: TRBV10-2; CDR3aa: CASSRAGGGNNEQFF; CDR3nt: TGCGCCAGCAGCCGAGCGGGAGGAGGAAACAATGAGCAGTTCTTC
j_gene: TRBJ2-1; abundance: NA; d_gene: NA; v_gene: TRBV28; CDR3aa: CASSTLRPSSYNEQFF; CDR3nt: TGTGCCAGCAGTACTTTAAGACCGAGCTCCTACAATGAGCAGTTCTTC
j_gene: TRBJ2-3; abundance: few; d_gene: NA; v_gene: TRBV28; CDR3aa: CASGLTGTDTQYF; CDR3nt: TGTGCCAGCGGGCTTACTGGCACAGATACGCAGTATTTT
j_gene: TRBJ1-5; abundance: NA; d_gene: NA; v_gene: TRBV6-5; CDR3aa: CASRPVGGNQPQHF; CDR3nt: TGTGCCAGCAGACCAGTTGGGGGCAATCAGCCCCAGCATTTT
j_gene: TRBJ2-2; abundance: NA; d_gene: NA; v_gene: TRBV24-1; CDR3aa: CATSDLGGNTGELFF; CDR3nt: TGTGCCACCAGTGATTTAGGAGGGAACACCGGGGAGCTGTTTTTT
j_gene: TRBJ2-7; abundance: NA; d_gene: TRBD1; v_gene: TRBV25-1; CDR3aa: CASREDRASYEQYF; CDR3nt: TGTGCCAGCAGGGAAGACAGGGCCTCCTACGAGCAGTACTTC
j_gene: TRBJ2-7; abundance: NA; d_gene: TRBD2; v_gene: TRBV28; CDR3aa: CASNTNLGTSSARSYEQYF; CDR3nt: TGTGCCAGCAACACAAACCTAGGGACTAGTAGCGCGAGGTCCTACGAGCAGTACTTC
j_gene: TRBJ2-7; abundance: few; d_gene: TRBD1; v_gene: TRBV28; CDR3aa: CASSFLVTGLSEQYF; CDR3nt: TGTGCCAGCAGTTTTTTAGTGACAGGGCTCTCCGAGCAGTACTTC
j_gene: TRBJ2-3; abundance: NA; d_gene: NA; v_gene: TRBV27; CDR3aa: CASSFRTSTDTQYF; CDR3nt: TGTGCCAGCAGTTTCCGGACTTCCACAGATACGCAGTATTTT
j_gene: TRBJ2-2; abundance: NA; d_gene: NA; v_gene: TRBV6-2/TRBV6-3; CDR3aa: CASSSHSTGELFF; CDR3nt: TGTGCCAGCAGTTCCCACAGCACCGGGGAGCTGTTTTTT
j_gene: TRBJ2-7; abundance: NA; d_gene: NA; v_gene: TRBV20-1; CDR3aa: CSARDGRGAHFEQYF; CDR3nt: TGCAGTGCTAGAGATGGGAGGGGGGCCCACTTCGAGCAGTACTTC